These 31 T cell receptor beta chains were sequenced from one sample in a study of shared clonotypes between healthy human individuals. Clones were read by immunoSEQ multiplex PCR, and TCRdb kept only the in-frame ones, dropping some. This sample yields roughly 480,000 clones, of which 70% to 85% are seen a single time; 12% belongs to the top ten. Sequencing was done on a sample of PBMCs. Receptors originate from a woman in her thirties or forties in good health. Some clones in this sample may be carry-over from other donors' samples.

V and J are TRBV2 and TRBJ1-2; D remains ambiguous. This CDR3 has 15 residues. Trimming took 1 base from V and 8 from J, leaving 17 bases between them. The germline V gene has CDR1 SNHLY and CDR2 FYNNEI. The CDR3 sequence: CASSEEKGVGIGYTF. CDR3 nucleotides: TGTGCCAGCAGTGAAGAGAAGGGAGTTGGGATCGGCTACACCTTC.

The CDR3 sequence is CASSLRGAMDTGELFF. CDR3 DNA sequence: TGTGCCAGCAGTTTACGGGGGGCCATGGACACCGGGGAGCTGTTTTTT. The chain recombines TRBV28 with TRBJ2-2, with D possibly TRBD2 on 7 matching bases. The V gene's germline CDR1 is MDHEN and CDR2 SYDVKM. The V end was cut by 2 bases, the J end by 3 bases, with 13 bases between. CDR3 length equals 16 residues.

A word on this clone: A read error is possible here, since a much larger clone lies one base away. The sample carries other DNA sequences with the same CDR3. The V and J genes are TRBV5-1 and TRBJ1-5; no firm D call. This CDR3 region has 13 residues. Germline CDR1 SGHRS, CDR2 YFSETQ. The ends were cut back, 0 bases at V and 3 bases at J, with 4 bases in the middle. CDR3 residues: CASSLGPNQPQHF. The DNA for the CDR3 is TGCGCCAGCAGCTTGGGCCCCAATCAGCCCCAGCATTTT.

This chain uses TRBV2 with TRBJ2-7; D may be TRBD1 (6 bases). Trimming pared 7 bases from V and 7 bases from J, leaving 17 bases between. The CDR3 runs 13 residues. Germline lookup yields CDR1 SNHLY and CDR2 FYNNEI. For the CDR3, the DNA is TGTGCCAGCACCCCAGGGGCCCTCCTGGAGCAGTACTTC. Its protein product is CASTPGALLEQYF.

The rearrangement uses TRBV9 and TRBJ2-1, with a tentative D call TRBD1 (6 bases). CDR3 size: 16 residues. Trimming removed 3 bases from V and 0 bases from J, with 13 bases in between. Germline V gene sequence: CDR1 SGDLS, CDR2 YYNGEE. The CDR3 spells CASSASLTGSYNEQFF. CDR3 in DNA: TGTGCCAGCAGCGCGAGTCTGACAGGCTCCTACAATGAGCAGTTCTTC.

V and J are TRBV11-2 and TRBJ2-7, with TRBD1 matching 9 bases. CDR3 length: 15 amino acids. After removal of 7 bases from V and 3 bases from J, the junction contained 10 bases not matched to a gene. In germline, CDR1 is SGHAT, CDR2 FQNNGV. The DNA for the CDR3 is TGTGCCAGCAACCCGGACAGGGGAAGGGTCTACGAGCAGTACTTC. Protein sequence: CASNPDRGRVYEQYF.

This chain uses TRBV29-1 with TRBJ2-5; no definite D call. With the DNA end fitting TRBJ2-7 better, the J assignment may be wrong. The germline CDR1 and CDR2 sequences are SQVTM and ANQGSEA. The CDR3 runs to 13 residues. CDR3 residues: CSVGESTWHEQYF. In nucleotides, the CDR3 is TGCAGCGTTGGTGAGTCCACCTGGCACGAGCAGTACTTC.

The chain carries TRBV6-1 and TRBJ2-5, with D tentatively TRBD2 (5 bases). V lost 2 bases, J lost 5 bases, and 15 bases lay in between. Germline loops: CDR1 MNHNS, CDR2 SASEGT. CDR3 length: 15 residues. CDR3 in amino acids: CASSETPREGETQYF. The CDR3, as DNA: TGTGCCAGCAGTGAAACCCCCCGGGAAGGGGAGACCCAGTACTTC.

The chain combines TRBV9 with TRBJ1-2, with TRBD1 as a possible D gene (6 bases). V lost 0 bases and J lost 0, with 18 bases in between. This CDR3 has 18 amino acids. Germline V CDR1 and CDR2: SGDLS, YYNGEE. The CDR3 sequence is CASSVAWAGVEANYGYTF. CDR3 nucleotides: TGTGCCAGCAGCGTAGCTTGGGCAGGGGTTGAAGCTAACTATGGCTACACCTTC. Full variable domain (outside the CDR3, taken from reference TRBV9 and TRBJ1-2): DSGVTQTPKHLITATGQRVTLRCSPRSGDLSVYWYQQSLDQGLQFLIQYYNGEERAKGNILERFSAQQFPDLHSELNLSSLELGDSALYFCASSVAWAGVEANYGYTFGSGTRLTVV.

V gene TRBV6-6 combines with J gene TRBJ2-7, with 7 bases fitting TRBD1. This CDR3 spans 11 amino acids. Germline V gene data show CDR1 as MNHNY and CDR2 as SVGAGI (reference sequence). The J segment lost 4 bases and the V segment lost 11 bases, leaving 5 bases of the junction unmatched. The CDR3 sequence: CAGNRGYEQYF. The CDR3, as DNA: TGTGCCGGTAACAGGGGATACGAGCAGTACTTC.

V is TRBV18 and J is TRBJ2-5; D remains ambiguous. This CDR3 has 12 residues. Trimming shortened V by 3 bases and J by 5 bases, and 7 bases separated the two germline ends. From germline, CDR1 is KGHSH and CDR2 LQKENI. The CDR3 protein is CASSPTAETQYF. As DNA, the CDR3 is TGTGCCAGCTCACCCACGGCGGAGACCCAGTACTTC.

The chain recombines TRBV18 with TRBJ2-7; a weak D match, TRBD1 (5 bases). V was pared by 0 bases and J by 2 bases, with 8 bases between. Germline V gene lookup returns CDR1 KGHSH and CDR2 LQKENI. This CDR3 region has 14 residues. The CDR3 sequence is CASSPPQGTYEQYF. The CDR3 DNA is TGTGCCAGCTCACCACCGCAGGGAACCTACGAGCAGTACTTC.

The chain recombines TRBV6-5 with TRBJ1-1; tentative D call: TRBD1 (5 bases). Trimming shortened V by 5 bases and J by 5 bases, and 18 bases separated the two germline ends. CDR3 size: 15 residues. The germline gives CDR1 MNHEY, CDR2 SVGAGI. CDR3 sequence reads: CASSLNRDGLTEAFF. Written as DNA, the CDR3 is TGTGCCAGCAGTCTTAACCGGGACGGTTTAACTGAAGCTTTCTTT.

This clone was seen repeatedly, ten times or more. In the same sample, other DNA sequences code for this CDR3. The chain couples TRBV27 to TRBJ2-1; 8 bases line up with TRBD2. The CDR3 spans 14 residues. The germline gives CDR1 MNHEY, CDR2 SMNVEV (reference sequence). V dropped 10 bases and J dropped 12; count of bases not matched to a gene: 17. CDR3 in amino acids: CATKTGTSLGWQFF. CDR3 in DNA: TGTGCCACAAAAACCGGGACTAGTCTTGGGTGGCAGTTCTTC.

V is TRBV11-2 and J is TRBJ2-1; the D call may be TRBD1 or TRBD2 (5 bases each). From germline, CDR1 is SGHAT and CDR2 FQNNGV. The V end was cut by 7 bases, the J end by 4 bases, with 20 bases between. This CDR3 has 16 amino acids. DNA of the CDR3: TGTGCCAGCACCGCGACCGGGGCTGGGCATTACAATGAGCAGTTCTTC. The encoded protein is CASTATGAGHYNEQFF. Full variable domain (outside the CDR3, taken from reference TRBV11-2 and TRBJ2-1): EAGVAQSPRYKIIEKRQSVAFWCNPISGHATLYWYQQILGQGPKLLIQFQNNGVVDDSQLPKDRFSAERLKGVDSTLKIQPAKLEDSAVYLCASTATGAGHYNEQFFGPGTRLTVL.

V usage is TRBV6-1 and J usage is TRBJ1-2; TRBD1 aligns across 8 bases. After removal of 6 bases from V and 3 bases from J, the junction contained 3 bases not matched to a gene. The CDR3 is made up of 13 amino acids. Looked up from germline, CDR1 is MNHNS and CDR2 is SASEGT. The CDR3 coding sequence is TGTGCCAGCAGGGACAGGGCCTACTATGGCTACACCTTC. Translating gives CASRDRAYYGYTF.

This clone has ten or more counts. The J gene is TRBJ2-3, the V gene TRBV29-1, with 7 bases identical to TRBD1. There are 14 residues in the CDR3. After removal of 1 base from V and 1 base from J, the junction contained 2 bases not matched to a gene. Germline loops: CDR1 SQVTM, CDR2 ANQGSEA. CDR3 in amino acids: CSVEGTGGTDTQYF. CDR3 nucleotides: TGCAGCGTTGAAGGGACAGGAGGCACAGATACGCAGTATTTT.

The chain is built from TRBV19 and TRBJ2-3; D unclear. CDR3 length equals 14 residues. V was shortened by 5 bases and J by 3 bases, with 12 bases between the two germline ends. Per germline, CDR1 LNHDA and CDR2 SQIVND (reference sequence). The DNA for the CDR3 is TGTGCCAGTAGTTTTAGCAGTGCAACAGATACGCAGTATTTT. This encodes CASSFSSATDTQYF.

The V gene is TRBV27, the J gene TRBJ1-4; D unclear. V was cut by 4 bases and J by 3 bases, with 12 bases left in between. The CDR3 consists of 15 residues. Germline assignment: CDR1 MNHEY and CDR2 SMNVEV (reference sequence). CDR3 residues: CASSSELGPNEKLFF. The DNA of the CDR3 is TGTGCCAGCAGTTCAGAACTGGGTCCTAATGAAAAACTGTTTTTT.

The chain uses TRBV28 and TRBJ2-7; no firm D call. Germline CDR1 reads MDHEN; CDR2 reads SYDVKM. Trimming removed 5 bases from V and 7 bases from J, with 9 bases in between. CDR3 length: 11 residues. The CDR3: CASSPEREQYF. The CDR3 DNA sequence: TGTGCCAGCAGTCCTGAGAGGGAGCAGTACTTC.

This chain links TRBV28 with TRBJ2-7; TRBD1 might be the D (6 bases). The ends were cut back, 10 bases at V and 0 bases at J, with 16 bases in the middle. CDR3 length equals 14 residues. The germline CDR1 and CDR2 sequences are MDHEN and SYDVKM. For the CDR3, the DNA is TGTGCCACCAAGAATACAGGGAGCTCCTACGAGCAGTACTTC. It specifies CATKNTGSSYEQYF.

The chain recombines TRBV5-1 with TRBJ2-1; weak D call: TRBD1 (5 bases). In germline, CDR1 is SGHRS, CDR2 YFSETQ. This CDR3 spans 13 amino acids. The V end lost 0 bases, the J end lost 10 bases, and 11 bases lay between the germline ends. The CDR3 region is CASSLGQHREQFF. In DNA, the CDR3 is TGCGCCAGCAGCTTGGGACAGCATCGGGAGCAGTTCTTC.

The V gene is TRBV7-9, the J gene TRBJ2-5; TRBD1 agrees at 9 bases. From germline, CDR1 is SEHNR and CDR2 FQNEAQ (reference sequence). The CDR3 covers 14 residues. After removal of 5 bases from V and 7 bases from J, the junction contained 8 bases not matched to a gene. CDR3: CASSDPGQGGTQYF. The CDR3 bases are TGTGCCAGCAGCGATCCGGGACAGGGAGGGACCCAGTACTTC.

This clone appeared a few times. One end of the junction does not line up with germline, which may come from a read error. V gene TRBV30 combines with J gene TRBJ1-5, with D uncertain. This CDR3 has 16 amino acids. The germline V gene encodes CDR1 GTSNPN and CDR2 SVGIG (reference sequence). The CDR3 is CAWSVQSGTYNQPKHF. The CDR3 DNA reads as TGTGCCTGGAGTGTACAGTCCGGTACCTACAATCAGCCCAAGCATTTT.

The count of this clone is one. The rearrangement uses TRBV2 and TRBJ1-4; TRBD1 matches at 9 bases. Germline CDR1 reads SNHLY; CDR2 reads FYNNEI. J lost 7 bases, V lost 5 bases, and 2 bases had no gene match. CDR3 size: 13 residues. Here the CDR3 reads CASSRDRAEKLFF. In DNA form, the CDR3 reads TGTGCCAGCAGTAGGGACAGGGCTGAAAAACTGTTTTTT.

Notes on this clone: The same CDR3 also results from other DNA sequences found in this sample. V gene TRBV21-1 combines with J gene TRBJ1-5. TRBV21-1 corresponds to a pseudogene. This CDR3 has 16 amino acids. The CDR3 spells CASSSPGEHSNQPQHF. For the CDR3, the DNA is TGTGCCAGCAGCAGCCCGGGAGAACATAGCAATCAGCCCCAGCATTTT.

The table lists this clone with a count of one. The J gene is TRBJ1-4, the V gene TRBV7-2; D gene ambiguous. V was pared by 5 bases and J by 8 bases, with 12 bases between. The germline gives CDR1 SGHTA, CDR2 FQGNSA. CDR3 length equals 13 residues. The CDR3 here is CASSPYTGEKLFF. CDR3 bases: TGTGCCAGCAGCCCCTACACCGGGGAAAAACTGTTTTTT.

This clone was detected only a few times. J is TRBJ1-2 and V is TRBV6-7, with a possible D match to TRBD1 (5 bases). TRBV6-7 is noted as an ORF with a role that remains uncertain. Trimming pared 6 bases from V and 6 bases from J, leaving 20 bases between. The length of the CDR3 is 15 residues. CDR3 sequence: CASSPLGPGRNGYTF. CDR3 sequence (DNA): TGTGCCAGCAGCCCACTCGGGCCAGGGAGGAATGGCTACACCTTC.

The chain employs TRBV5-6 and TRBJ2-3, with 8 bases that match TRBD1. Germline values: CDR1 SGHDT, CDR2 YYEEEE. CDR3 length: 14 amino acids. J gave up 1 base and V 3 bases, and 1 base lay outside the gene matches. The CDR3 spells CASSWTGRTDTQYF. For the CDR3, the DNA is TGTGCCAGCAGCTGGACAGGGCGCACAGATACGCAGTATTTT.

The chain joins TRBV6-1 to TRBJ1-5, with D tentatively TRBD1 (5 bases). The CDR3 runs to 14 residues. Trimming cost V 10 bases and J 4 bases, with 17 bases left between them. Germline lookup yields CDR1 MNHNS and CDR2 SASEGT. This CDR3 reads CATSGMGGNQPQHF. The CDR3 region has the DNA TGTGCCACCTCAGGGATGGGAGGGAATCAGCCCCAGCATTTT.

This clone was picked up one time. V and J are TRBV18 and TRBJ2-2, with D possibly being TRBD1 (6 bases). Germline V gives CDR1 KGHSH, CDR2 LQKENI. The length of the CDR3 is 13 residues. V dropped 8 bases and J dropped 7 bases, with 14 bases sitting between them. The CDR3 region is CASNTGMSGELFF. The CDR3 DNA reads as TGTGCCAGCAACACAGGGATGAGCGGGGAGCTGTTTTTT.